This is a list of T cell receptor beta chains from one sample in a study of vaccination effects on CD4 cells after COVID-19. Assay: immunoSEQ multiplex PCR; the TCRdb copy retains only in-frame clones and omits some. The table records about 73,000 clones, around 79% of them present only once. These receptors have no identified antigens. Sequences were derived from CD4+ T cells from PBMCs cultured with SARS-CoV-2 spike peptides, sampled before COVID-19 vaccination. These receptors all come from a human donor who received a COVID-19 vaccine. The CDR3 runs from the conserved cysteine through the conserved F or W. The D gene is left open where the match is weak. The size entry is marked missing in some rows and otherwise reads once, few, many or a size class.

-	15	TRBJ2-2	-	TRBV11-3	CASSLERTNTGELFF	TGTGCCAGCAGCTTGGAAAGGACTAACACCGGGGAGCTGTTTTTT
-	16	TRBJ1-6	TRBD1	TRBV15	CATSREGGQNNSPLHF	TGTGCCACCAGCAGGGAGGGGGGACAGAATAATTCACCCCTCCACTTT
once	11	TRBJ2-1	-	TRBV4-3	CASGSGTQQFF	TGCGCCAGCGGTTCCGGGACTCAGCAGTTCTTC
-	14	TRBJ2-3	-	TRBV3-1/TRBV3-2	CASSLGGPTDTQYF	TGTGCCAGCAGCCTAGGCGGCCCCACAGATACGCAGTATTTT
-	14	TRBJ1-4	-	TRBV5-8	CASSNGQQNEKLFF	TGTGCCAGCAGCAACGGACAGCAAAATGAAAAACTGTTTTTT
-	16	TRBJ1-1	-	TRBV5-1	CASSILPRDLNTEAFF	TGCGCCAGCAGCATACTACCTAGGGACCTGAACACTGAAGCTTTCTTT
-	16	TRBJ1-5	-	TRBV6-2/TRBV6-3	CASSLRTGDSNQPQHF	TGTGCCAGCAGTCTTCGGACCGGGGATAGCAATCAGCCCCAGCATTTT
-	14	TRBJ1-5	-	TRBV6-2/TRBV6-3	CASSSPGVHQPQHF	TGTGCCAGCAGTTCCCCTGGGGTACATCAGCCCCAGCATTTT
-	15	TRBJ1-1	TRBD1	TRBV7-3	CASSRIGQANTEAFF	TGTGCCAGCAGCCGGATCGGACAGGCGAACACTGAAGCTTTCTTT
-	12	TRBJ1-2	-	TRBV25-1	CASSGGYYGYTF	TGTGCCAGCAGTGGAGGATACTATGGCTACACCTTC